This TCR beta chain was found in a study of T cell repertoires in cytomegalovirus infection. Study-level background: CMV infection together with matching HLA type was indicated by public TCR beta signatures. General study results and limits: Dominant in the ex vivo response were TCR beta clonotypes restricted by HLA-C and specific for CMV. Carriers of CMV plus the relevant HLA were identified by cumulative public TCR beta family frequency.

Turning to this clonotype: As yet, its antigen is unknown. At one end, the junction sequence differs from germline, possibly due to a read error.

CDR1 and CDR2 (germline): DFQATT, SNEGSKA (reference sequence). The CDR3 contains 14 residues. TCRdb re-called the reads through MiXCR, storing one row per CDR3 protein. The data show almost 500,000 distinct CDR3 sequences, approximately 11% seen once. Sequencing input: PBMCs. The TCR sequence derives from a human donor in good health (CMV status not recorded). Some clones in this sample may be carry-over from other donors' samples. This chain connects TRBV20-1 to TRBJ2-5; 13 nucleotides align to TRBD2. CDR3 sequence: CSAGLAGVQEPQYF. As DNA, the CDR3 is TGCAGTGCCGGACTAGCGGGGGTCCAAGAGCCCCAGTACTTC.